This is a list of T cell receptor beta chains from one sample in a study of shared clonotypes between healthy human individuals. Sequencing was performed with immunoSEQ multiplex PCR; in TCRdb, only in-frame clones are kept and a portion is missing. The table lists under 1 million clones, around 96% of them singletons, with 0.2% to 0.25% in the top ten. Sequencing was carried out using naive CD8+ T cells sorted from blood. The receptors come from a man in his thirties or forties in good health. CDR3s leave out the opening cysteine and the closing phenylalanine or tryptophan.

>TRBV7-9|TRBJ2-3
ASSLDVQADTQY
>TRBV10-3|TRBJ2-7
AISEGDRGPSYEQY
>TRBV10-3|TRBJ1-1
AISDGGGPVGEAF
>TRBV27|TRBJ1-1
ASSLGGSEAF
>TRBV7-8|TRBJ2-7
ASSFQTGTLGEQY
>TRBV21-1|TRBJ1-5
ARKQGDQPQH
>TRBV19|TRBJ2-1
ASRDRGNNEQF
>TRBV7-2|TRBJ2-3
ASSFPRGFSTDTQY
>TRBV15|TRBJ2-6
ATSREGGSGANVLT
>TRBV27|TRBJ1-1
ASSPIREANTEAF
>TRBV7-3|TRBJ2-5
ASSLTAGGVGETQY
>TRBV7-6|TRBJ2-1
ASSLASQRELRFEQF
>TRBV4-1|TRBJ2-7
ASSQDPDRASYEQY
>TRBV10-1|TRBJ2-1
ASSEMLAGLNEQF
>TRBV4-3|TRBJ1-1
ASSQNRGLLDTEAF
>TRBV28|TRBJ2-5
ASSFVVRGKETQY
>TRBV5-1|TRBJ2-1
ASSFWGQGDNEQF
>TRBV28|TRBJ2-7
ASRPRTAHYEQY
>TRBV7-6|TRBJ2-3
ASSLTPLSGTDTQY
>TRBV11-2|TRBJ2-5
ASSLGREGPWETQY
>TRBV13|TRBJ2-3
ASSFIRGTDTQY
>TRBV7-8|TRBJ2-2
ASSPQAGELF
>TRBV29-1|TRBJ2-5
SVEDVTTLETQY
>TRBV5-1|TRBJ2-7
ASRGTSDEQY
>TRBV2|TRBJ2-1
ASSEELAGNYNEQF
>TRBV9|TRBJ2-1
ASSVEAGLYNEQF
>TRBV7-6|TRBJ1-1
ASSVTSDTRMNTEAF
>TRBV1|TRBJ2-5
TSVAGQETQY
>TRBV5-1|TRBJ2-3
ASSGAQAGASTDTQY
>TRBV28|TRBJ2-7
ASSRRRGTMLGDEQY
>TRBV9|TRBJ1-2
ASSAGVRGYT
>TRBV14|TRBJ2-1
ASSQVSRQGWEQF
>TRBV27|TRBJ2-1
ASSLSPGLATNEQF
>TRBV27|TRBJ2-7
ASSPRTGGFTYEQY
>TRBV13|TRBJ2-1
ASRRGQALF
>TRBV28|TRBJ1-5
ASLFGSAPKGNQPQH
>TRBV5-1|TRBJ2-1
ASTGTNYNEQF
>TRBV10-3|TRBJ2-7
AISESGGRLYEQY
>TRBV7-8|TRBJ2-2
ASSWRTSGREGEDTGELF
>TRBV9|TRBJ2-3
ASSVEGGTGGHTDTQY
>TRBV2|TRBJ1-1
ASKGAPEAF
>TRBV13|TRBJ2-7
ASSSMGTGGNYEQY
>TRBV27|TRBJ2-1
ASSLGLQSGNEQF
>TRBV7-9|TRBJ1-1
ASSSVNTGSTEAF
>TRBV15|TRBJ2-7
ATSPDYSSYEQY
>TRBV29-1|TRBJ2-5
SVREGETQY
>TRBV7-9|TRBJ2-7
ASSPPGVAGYEQY
>TRBV7-8|TRBJ2-5
ASSFYAGDQETQY
>TRBV7-9|TRBJ2-7
ASSIVPGTSGRASYEQY
>TRBV7-9|TRBJ2-2
ASTPREVGGGELF
>TRBV15|TRBJ2-1
ATSGKQGASYNEQF
>TRBV7-6|TRBJ2-7
ASSPGQGAMTAYEQY
>TRBV5-1|TRBJ2-7
ASSLELGPYEQY
>TRBV7-9|TRBJ2-7
ASSSTLAGLSYEQY
>TRBV27|TRBJ2-1
ASSLRGSPYNEQF
>TRBV5-1|TRBJ2-3
ASSLQAGLAEVTDTQY
>TRBV27|TRBJ2-1
ASSSGSSYNEQF
>TRBV4-2|TRBJ2-5
ASSQRILETQY
>TRBV11-2|TRBJ2-2
ASSLTWGAKGSGELF
>TRBV7-9|TRBJ2-3
ASSLGGTLSDTQY